Sequencing of this TCR beta chain was carried out in a study of T cell repertoires in cytomegalovirus infection. Study-level background: Public TCR beta signatures were indicative of both CMV infection and a matching HLA type. Study-level findings and limits: Carriers of CMV and the relevant HLA type were discriminated by public TCR beta frequency. The response measured ex vivo was dominated by TCR beta clonotypes (HLA-C-restricted and CMV-specific).

As concerns this clonotype: Its antigen is undetermined.

Germline-derived CDR1 and CDR2 are SGHNT and YYREEE (reference sequence). The CDR3 sequence is 14 residues long. V was pared by 7 bases and J by 5 bases, with 16 bases between. TCRdb re-analysed the reads in MiXCR, keeping a single row per CDR3 protein. The table lists some 110,000 distinct CDR3 sequences, around 9.1% of them singletons. The J gene is TRBJ2-1, the V gene TRBV5-4, with no clear D. Material: PBMCs, sequenced either directly or after in vitro stimulation (not recorded which). This clonotype was obtained from a human donor in good health (CMV status not recorded). Some clones in this sample may be carry-over from other donors' samples. CDR3 DNA sequence: TGTGCCAGCCATGGGGTAGGTCAGGACAATGAGCAGTTCTTC. Protein sequence: CASHGVGQDNEQFF.